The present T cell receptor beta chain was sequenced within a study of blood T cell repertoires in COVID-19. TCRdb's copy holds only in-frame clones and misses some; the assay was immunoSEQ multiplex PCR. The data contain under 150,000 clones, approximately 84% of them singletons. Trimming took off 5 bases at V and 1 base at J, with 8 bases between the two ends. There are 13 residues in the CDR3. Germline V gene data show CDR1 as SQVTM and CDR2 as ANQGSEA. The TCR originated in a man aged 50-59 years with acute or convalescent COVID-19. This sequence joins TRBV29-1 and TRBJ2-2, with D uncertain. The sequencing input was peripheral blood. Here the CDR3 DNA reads TGCAGCGTTTTTCGACAGAACACCGGGGAGCTGTTTTTT. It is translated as CSVFRQNTGELFF.